Below, 17 T cell receptor beta chains from the same sample are listed, as sequenced in a study of Ad26.COV2.S vaccination and SARS-CoV-2 variants. The method was immunoSEQ multiplex PCR; TCRdb's version includes in-frame clones alone and lacks a portion of them. The data show some 500,000 clones, 80% to 90% seen once. Treatment here: 15 to 20 received Ad26.COV2.S at low or high dose, single or two shots; roughly 5 received placebo; per-sample allocation not given. The investigators took samples on day 63 after the first vaccine or placebo injection. Sample: peripheral blood, taken in a trial of Ad26.COV2.S vaccine versus placebo. These receptors were collected from a person aged 18-65 years who received the Ad26.COV2.S COVID-19 vaccine or a placebo.

This clone was observed once. The V and J genes are TRBV7-2 and TRBJ1-2; no reliable D call. Germline V gives CDR1 SGHTA, CDR2 FQGNSA. The CDR3 has 16 residues. V lost 0 bases, J lost 5 bases, and 16 bases lay in between. In DNA, the CDR3 is TGTGCCAGCAGCTTAGCGCCAGCGAAAAGGAGGTATGGCTACACCTTC. Its translation: CASSLAPAKRRYGYTF.

The chain recombines TRBV4-3 with TRBJ2-7; 10 bases match TRBD1. The ends lost 1 base at V and 6 bases at J; junction bases unmatched: 3. Germline CDR1 is LGHNA and CDR2 is YSLEER. The CDR3 covers 14 residues. This CDR3 is CASSQAGTGVEQYV. CDR3 DNA: TGCGCCAGCAGCCAAGCCGGGACAGGGGTCGAGCAGTACGTC.

In nucleotides, the CDR3 is TGTGCCAGTTCAATGGCGACTCTGGGCTCCCAGCATTTT. It is translated as CASSMATLGSQHF. The J gene is TRBJ1-5, the V gene TRBV19, with D unclear. The V end lost 8 bases, the J end lost 11 bases, and 19 bases lay between the germline ends. The CDR3 contains 13 residues. Germline V gene data show CDR1 as LNHDA and CDR2 as SQIVND (reference sequence).

V usage is TRBV28 and J usage is TRBJ1-4; 7 bases map to TRBD1. J lost 3 bases, V lost 3 bases, and 13 bases had no gene match. Germline V gene data show CDR1 as MDHEN and CDR2 as SYDVKM. This CDR3 is built from 18 residues. The CDR3 is CASSFFRSDRVANEKLFF. As DNA, the CDR3 is TGTGCCAGCAGTTTCTTTCGTAGCGACAGGGTGGCTAATGAAAAACTGTTTTTT.

The sample holds a few counts of this clone. The chain uses TRBV23-1 and TRBJ2-4; 9 nucleotides line up with TRBD1. TRBV23-1 is designated an ORF whose function remains uncertain. The CDR3 is 17 amino acids. V was clipped by 3 bases and J by 4 bases; unmatched bases: 10. CDR3 nucleotides: TGCGCCAGCAGTCACCCAGACAGGGGGTTGGGAAAAAACATTCAGTACTTC. Translated: CASSHPDRGLGKNIQYF.

The count of this clone is one. The rearrangement joins TRBV4-1 to TRBJ2-3; 15 nucleotides match TRBD2. The CDR3 is 16 amino acids. Germline V gene sequence: CDR1 MGHRA, CDR2 YSYEKL. V trimming: 2 bases; J trimming: 7 bases; junction bases outside the gene matches: 4. The CDR3 protein is CASSQLGTSGRYTQYF. CDR3 in DNA: TGCGCCAGCAGCCAACTAGGGACTAGCGGGAGGTATACGCAGTATTTT.

J is TRBJ2-3 and V is TRBV15, with 13 bases that match TRBD2. Germline trimming cut 5 bases from V and 0 bases from J; bases unmatched to any gene: 2. Germline V gene data show CDR1 as LNHNV and CDR2 as YYDKDF (reference sequence). This CDR3 is built from 16 residues. In nucleotides, the CDR3 is TGTGCCACCAGCGCGGGACTAGCGGGGAGCACAGATACGCAGTATTTT. It encodes CATSAGLAGSTDTQYF.

CDR3 amino acids: CASSLLGVSYNEQFF. The CDR3 DNA is TGTGCCAGCAGCCTACTGGGGGTCTCCTACAATGAGCAGTTCTTC. This chain uses TRBV7-2 with TRBJ2-1, with D perhaps matching TRBD1 or TRBD2 (5 bases each). Deletions cut 5 bases from V and 0 bases from J, with 11 bases between. Germline-derived CDR1 and CDR2 are SGHTA and FQGNSA. This CDR3 is 15 amino acids long.

J is TRBJ1-2 and V is TRBV28; D is uncertain. The ends were cut back, 2 bases at V and 3 bases at J, with 1 base in the middle. Germline V gene lookup returns CDR1 MDHEN and CDR2 SYDVKM. There are 11 residues in the CDR3. The CDR3: CASSLDYGYTF. In DNA, the CDR3 is TGTGCCAGCAGTTTAGACTATGGCTACACCTTC.

The chain carries TRBV7-2 and TRBJ1-2; D is possibly TRBD1 (5 bases). Trimming shortened V by 5 bases and J by 4 bases, and 20 bases separated the two germline ends. The CDR3 covers 16 residues. CDR1 and CDR2 from the germline V gene are SGHTA and FQGNSA. CDR3 protein: CASSVGGESPPYGYTF. CDR3 nucleotide sequence: TGTGCCAGCAGCGTAGGAGGGGAAAGCCCTCCCTATGGCTACACCTTC.

The rearrangement joins TRBV18 to TRBJ2-3, with unresolved D. From germline, CDR1 is KGHSH and CDR2 LQKENI. The CDR3 contains 14 residues. The ends were cut back, 0 bases at V and 4 bases at J, with 8 bases in the middle. CDR3 loop: CASSPPTGADTQYF. The DNA for the CDR3 is TGTGCCAGCTCACCACCGACGGGCGCAGATACGCAGTATTTT. Supplemented by reference TRBV18 and TRBJ2-3, the full variable domain reads NAGVMQNPRHLVRRRGQEARLRCSPMKGHSHVYWYRQLPEEGLKFMVYLQKENIIDESGMPKERFSAEFPKEGPSILRIQQVVRGDSAAYFCASSPPTGADTQYFGPGTRLTVL.

The CDR3 loop reads CASSLGTNTYEQYF. The CDR3 coding sequence is TGCGCCAGCAGCTTGGGGACAAATACCTACGAGCAGTACTTC. The chain combines TRBV5-1 with TRBJ2-7; a possible D gene is TRBD1 (5 bases). With 0 bases removed from V and 2 bases from J, the gap between germline ends came to 9 bases. This CDR3 comprises 14 residues. Germline CDR1 SGHRS, CDR2 YFSETQ.

The chain couples TRBV5-1 to TRBJ1-1; 7 nucleotides align to TRBD1. The germline V gene has CDR1 SGHRS and CDR2 YFSETQ. This CDR3 spans 13 amino acids. The trim removed 3 bases at V and 8 bases at J, leaving 7 bases unmatched. The CDR3 region has the DNA TGCGCCAGCAGCTGGGACAGTTATATGGAAGCTTTCTTT. Protein: CASSWDSYMEAFF.

This clone was seen just once. Written as DNA, the CDR3 is TGTGCCAGCAGCCTCGGTATGGCCGCCTACGAGCAGTACTTC. Amino acids: CASSLGMAAYEQYF. This sequence joins TRBV3-1 (or the pseudogene TRBV3-2) and TRBJ2-7, with D unresolved. The V gene's germline CDR1 is LGHDT and CDR2 YNNKEL (reference sequence). Trimming took 4 bases from V and 2 from J, leaving 12 bases between them. The CDR3 extends over 14 amino acids.

The V call is TRBV11-2, the J call TRBJ1-4; the D gene is possibly TRBD1 (5 bases). Germline lookup yields CDR1 SGHAT and CDR2 FQNNGV. CDR3 length: 15 residues. V was trimmed by 3 bases and J by 4 bases, leaving 12 bases between them. The CDR3 region is CASSFRGVVNEKLFF. The DNA of the CDR3 is TGTGCCAGCAGCTTTCGGGGGGTGGTTAATGAAAAACTGTTTTTT.

The gene calls are TRBV5-4 and TRBJ2-5; D gene ambiguous. The CDR3 runs to 13 residues. Trimming stripped 1 base from V and 5 bases from J, with 9 bases between. Germline loops: CDR1 SGHNT, CDR2 YYREEE (reference sequence). The CDR3 sequence is CASSLMGDETQYF. CDR3 nucleotides: TGTGCCAGCAGCTTGATGGGTGACGAGACCCAGTACTTC.

In the case of this clone: The germline gene is not matched at one end of the junction; a read error may be the cause. The rearrangement links TRBV7-7 to TRBJ2-1; 8 bases line up with TRBD2. This CDR3 is built from 16 residues. The germline V gene encodes CDR1 SSHAT and CDR2 FNYEAQ (reference sequence). CDR3 nucleotides: TGTGCTAGCAGCCCCGGCACGGCGGGGGGCCACAATGAGCAGTTCTTC. Its translation: CASSPGTAGGHNEQFF.